The 2 T cell receptor beta chains below were found in one sample sequenced in a study of shared clonotypes between healthy human individuals (TCRdb year 2020). The library was generated by the immunoSEQ multiplex PCR assay. TCRdb took this table from immuneACCESS and kept in-frame rearrangements with V and J called. Such tables lack part of the clones; where checked against another copy, unresolved V genes explain under half of the gap, and the rest is unexplained. Recorded for this sample are 550,000 to 800,000 clones; around 67% of them occurred a single time. In total, the top ten clones hold approximately 1.8% of the sample. Sequencing was done on a sample of memory CD4+ T cells sorted from blood. The cell subset or site label for this specimen denotes: CD45RA-negative fraction. These receptors were obtained from a woman younger than 45 in good health.

This clone has just one count. The V call is TRBV6-5, the J call TRBJ2-1, with TRBD2 matching 7 bases. The V segment lost 2 bases and the J segment 4 bases; nucleotides outside the gene matches: 8. CDR1 is MNHEY and CDR2 is SVGAGI in the germline V gene. This CDR3 is built from 16 residues. Written as DNA, the CDR3 is TGTGCCAGCAGTTACGTCGGGGCTAGCGGATACAATGAGCAGTTCTTC. Translation: CASSYVGASGYNEQFF.

The V call is TRBV30, the J call TRBJ2-3; TRBD2 aligns across 9 bases. Looked up from germline, CDR1 is GTSNPN and CDR2 is SVGIG (reference sequence). Trimming at V came to 6 bases and at J to 8 bases, leaving 15 bases not matched to a gene. The CDR3 is 15 residues long. The CDR3 coding sequence is TGTGCCTGTCAGGGCGGAGCTAGCGGGGCGGGTACGCAGTATTTT. It codes for CACQGGASGAGTQYF.